The present TCR beta chain was sequenced within a study of T cells in Graves' hyperthyroidism and ophthalmopathy. The investigators amplified TCR beta CDR3 regions from RNA transcripts. Initially, a first-round RT-PCR of the TCR CDR3 employed the HTBI primer set. TCRdb re-called the multiplex PCR reads with MiXCR, one entry per CDR3 protein. The sample has about 570,000 distinct CDR3 sequences; 40% to 55% are singletons. CDR1 and CDR2 (germline): SGHTA, FQGTGA. With 8 bases removed from V and 8 bases from J, the gap between germline ends came to 15 bases. CDR3 length: 12 amino acids. With respect to this clonotype: Antigen: not known.

Study-level findings and limits: Researchers found most expanded thyroid clonotypes above 0.001 in blood as well.

Material for sequencing was peripheral blood or thyroid tissue (not recorded which). The TCR sequence derives from an adult woman with Graves' disease, either hyperthyroidism or ophthalmopathy (not recorded which). V is TRBV7-3 and J is TRBJ1-2, with D perhaps TRBD1 (6 bases). The CDR3 spells CASARNGGGYTF. The CDR3, as DNA: TGTGCCAGCGCCCGTAACGGGGGCGGCTACACCTTC.